Listed below are T cell receptor beta chains from one sample, sequenced in a study of T-cell memory formation after mild COVID-19. TCRdb re-called the 5' RACE reads through MiXCR, storing one row per CDR3 protein. This table has under 300,000 distinct CDR3 sequences, under 8.5% appearing once. Sequencing used PBMCs or a T cell subset sorted from them (not recorded which). These receptors all stem from a man between 18 and 35 years old who had mild COVID-19 (a few samples of this study predate the infection). Cell type and time point are not known. The CDR3 runs from the conserved cysteine through the conserved F or W. A D gene is named only where the DNA matches it firmly. A row's size may be missing; if present it is once, few, many or a size class.

>TRBV5-1|TRBJ1-1|few|.|14
TGCGCCAGCAGCTCTCGGGGCTGGGACACTGAAGCTTTCTTT
CASSSRGWDTEAFF
>TRBV7-2|TRBJ2-7|few|.|11
TGTGCCAGCACCCAGGCGTACGAGCAGTACTTC
CASTQAYEQYF
>TRBV5-1|TRBJ2-1|.|TRBD1|16
TGCGCCAGCAGCTCGGGGTGGACAGGGGGCAGCTATGAGCAGTTCTTC
CASSSGWTGGSYEQFF
>TRBV6-6|TRBJ2-3|many|.|15
TGTGCCAGCAGACTTAGCGGCACCGGCGCAGATACGCAGTATTTT
CASRLSGTGADTQYF
>TRBV12-3/TRBV12-4|TRBJ1-6|many|.|16
TGTGCCAGCAGTTCCGGCGGATTCTCCTATAATTCACCCCTCCACTTT
CASSSGGFSYNSPLHF
>TRBV5-4|TRBJ1-3|.|.|15
TGTGCCAGCAGCGCCGCCGAAGATTTTGGAAACACCATATATTTT
CASSAAEDFGNTIYF
>TRBV5-8|TRBJ2-2|.|TRBD1|15
TGTGCCAGCAGCTCGGGACAGAAATACACCGGGGAGCTGTTTTTT
CASSSGQKYTGELFF
>TRBV20-1|TRBJ2-3|many|.|11
TGCAGTGCTAGAGATCAGGATACGCAGTATTTT
CSARDQDTQYF
>TRBV5-5|TRBJ2-2|many|.|14
TGTGCCAGCAGCTTGGGGACCGCATCCGGGGAGCTGTTTTTT
CASSLGTASGELFF
>TRBV29-1|TRBJ2-3|.|.|13
TGCAGCGTTGACCGGGCTTACACAGATACGCAGTATTTT
CSVDRAYTDTQYF
>TRBV6-2/TRBV6-3|TRBJ1-2|.|.|13
TGTGCCAGCACCTTACGGGGGGCCGGTGGCTACACCTTC
CASTLRGAGGYTF
>TRBV6-5|TRBJ2-1|few|.|14
TGTGCCAGCAGTGCCCGGGGGCCCTACAATGAGCAGTTCTTC
CASSARGPYNEQFF
>TRBV6-5|TRBJ2-7|.|TRBD2|14
TGTGCCAGCAGTATCGGGACTAGATCGGGGGAGCAGTACTTC
CASSIGTRSGEQYF
>TRBV12-3/TRBV12-4|TRBJ1-6|.|.|13
TGTGCCAGCACCCTAGGGGGTAATTCACCCCTCCACTTT
CASTLGGNSPLHF
>TRBV19|TRBJ2-3|.|TRBD2|14
TGTGCCAGTACCAGCGGGACCATGGGAGATACGCAGTATTTT
CASTSGTMGDTQYF
>TRBV5-1|TRBJ1-2|many|.|13
TGCGCCAGCAGCAACGTCCCGCTTTATGGCTACACCTTC
CASSNVPLYGYTF
>TRBV15|TRBJ2-1|.|.|14
TGTGCCACCAGAGAGACACTTCGAGACAATGAGCAGTTCTTC
CATRETLRDNEQFF
>TRBV6-1|TRBJ2-1|.|TRBD2|12
TGTGCCAGCAGGTGGGGGGGCAATGAGCAGTTCTTC
CASRWGGNEQFF
>TRBV7-8|TRBJ2-3|.|TRBD1|14
TGTGCCAGCAGCCGCAGGCAGGGGGCAGGTACGCAGTATTTT
CASSRRQGAGTQYF
>TRBV2|TRBJ2-6|few|.|14
TGTGCCAGCAGCAGCAGCTCTGGGGCCAACGTCCTGACTTTC
CASSSSSGANVLTF
>TRBV7-2|TRBJ1-4|few|.|14
TGTGCCAGCAGCTTAGAACGCTTCAATGAAAAACTGTTTTTT
CASSLERFNEKLFF
>TRBV19|TRBJ1-1|few|.|16
TGTGCCAGTAGTCCGCGACAGAATCTGTTGAACACTGAAGCTTTCTTT
CASSPRQNLLNTEAFF
>TRBV12-1|TRBJ1-1|few|.|13
TGTGCCAGCAGCTTTGATTATGGGGGAGAAGGTTTCTTT
CASSFDYGGEGFF
>TRBV30|TRBJ2-2|many|.|13
TGTGCCTGTGAATCACTGAACACCGGGGAGCTGTTTTTT
CACESLNTGELFF
>TRBV7-9|TRBJ2-3|many|.|13
TGTGCCAGCTCGAACAGGGACACAGATACGCAGTATTTT
CASSNRDTDTQYF
>TRBV5-1|TRBJ1-2|few|.|15
TGCGCCAGCAGCTCTCCCGGGACATCTAACTATGGCTACACCTTC
CASSSPGTSNYGYTF
>TRBV18|TRBJ2-4|.|.|13
TGTGCCAGCTCACCACCGGCATCTAACATTCAGTACTTC
CASSPPASNIQYF
>TRBV7-8|TRBJ2-3|.|TRBD2|19
TGTGCCAGCAGCTTAGGACTAGCGGGGGGGCTTTTCGGGACAGATACGCAGTATTTT
CASSLGLAGGLFGTDTQYF
>TRBV11-2|TRBJ2-1|few|.|17
TGTGCCAGCAGCTTATCAAGGGGCCTAAGCTCCTACAATGAGCAGTTCTTC
CASSLSRGLSSYNEQFF
>TRBV9|TRBJ2-1|few|.|15
TGTGCCAGCAGCGTAGACGGGGTTCCGTACAATGAGCAGTTCTTC
CASSVDGVPYNEQFF
>TRBV12-3/TRBV12-4|TRBJ1-6|many|.|16
TGTGCCAGCAGTTTAATCGAGGGGTATTATAATTCACCCCTCCACTTT
CASSLIEGYYNSPLHF
>TRBV5-1|TRBJ2-5|.|.|16
TGCGCCAGCAGCTTGGGGGGTGCCGGGACCCAAGAGACCCAGTACTTC
CASSLGGAGTQETQYF
>TRBV12-3/TRBV12-4|TRBJ1-2|.|.|15
TGTGCCAGCAGTTCGTTGACAGGCCTAATCTATGGCTACACCTTC
CASSSLTGLIYGYTF
>TRBV12-3/TRBV12-4|TRBJ1-5|few|.|15
TGTGCCAGCACCCCAACAGGGTATAGCAATCAGCCCCAGCATTTT
CASTPTGYSNQPQHF
>TRBV5-1|TRBJ1-3|few|.|15
TGCGCCAGCAGCTACAGGCCGAGCTCTGGAAACACCATATATTTT
CASSYRPSSGNTIYF